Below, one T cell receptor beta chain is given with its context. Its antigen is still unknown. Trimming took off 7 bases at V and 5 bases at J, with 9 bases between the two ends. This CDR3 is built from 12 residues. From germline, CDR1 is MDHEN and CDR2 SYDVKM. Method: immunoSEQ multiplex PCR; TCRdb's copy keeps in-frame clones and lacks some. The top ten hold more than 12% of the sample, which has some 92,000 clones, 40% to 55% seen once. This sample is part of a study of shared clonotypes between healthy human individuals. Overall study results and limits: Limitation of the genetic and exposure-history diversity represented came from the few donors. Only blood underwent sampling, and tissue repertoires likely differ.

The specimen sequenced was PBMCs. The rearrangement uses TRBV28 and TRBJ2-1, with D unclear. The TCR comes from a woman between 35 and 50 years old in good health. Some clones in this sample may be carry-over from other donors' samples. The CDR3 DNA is TGTGCCAGCACCATCCTCAACAATGAGCAGTTCTTC. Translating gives CASTILNNEQFF.